Given below is one TCR beta chain in context. The data belong to a study of blood T cell repertoires in COVID-19. For the study at large: Researchers got acute and convalescent COVID-19 samples from the United States, Italy and Spain. PBMCs, B-cell-depleted T cells, or T cells were the source of the cDNA or gDNA that made up the material.

Under the authors' procedure: Reference gene primer amplification gave nucleated cell count estimates. Only in-frame clones appear in the TCRdb table, and some are missing; sequencing was by immunoSEQ multiplex PCR. V, J and clone size were drawn from that table, and D and trimming were deduced from the DNA. This sample has approximately 150,000 clones; about 86% occur once, and the top ten carry approximately 18%. The CDR3 runs to 17 residues. With 1 base clipped from V and 2 bases from J, the junction kept 6 bases outside the gene matches. Germline loops: CDR1 SGHTA, CDR2 FQGNSA. The sequencing input was peripheral blood. The TCR sequence derives from a woman over 75 with acute or convalescent COVID-19. The chain has TRBV7-2 and TRBJ1-2, with 11 positions matching TRBD1. The CDR3 sequence: CASSLGGGQGANYGYTF. CDR3 DNA: TGTGCCAGCAGCTTAGGGGGAGGACAGGGGGCGAACTATGGCTACACCTTC.